This T cell receptor (beta chain) was observed in a study of long-term antiretroviral therapy in people with HIV. An immunoSEQ assay, version v3.0, was performed at survey level. Profiled with immunoSEQ multiplex PCR; TCRdb holds only in-frame clones, not every one. The sample yields around 21,000 clones, roughly 84% seen once. Per germline, CDR1 MNHNS and CDR2 SASEGT. The CDR3 covers 15 residues. Trimming took off 4 bases at V and 0 bases at J, with 10 bases between the two ends. The input for sequencing was unsorted PBMCs, taken at the start of antiretroviral therapy. This TCR was recovered from a man aged 50 or older with HIV. V and J are TRBV6-1 and TRBJ2-1; perhaps TRBD2 as D (5 bases). In nucleotides, the CDR3 is TGTGCCAGCAGTGTTGCTGGGAGCTCCTACAATGAGCAGTTCTTC. This translates into CASSVAGSSYNEQFF.